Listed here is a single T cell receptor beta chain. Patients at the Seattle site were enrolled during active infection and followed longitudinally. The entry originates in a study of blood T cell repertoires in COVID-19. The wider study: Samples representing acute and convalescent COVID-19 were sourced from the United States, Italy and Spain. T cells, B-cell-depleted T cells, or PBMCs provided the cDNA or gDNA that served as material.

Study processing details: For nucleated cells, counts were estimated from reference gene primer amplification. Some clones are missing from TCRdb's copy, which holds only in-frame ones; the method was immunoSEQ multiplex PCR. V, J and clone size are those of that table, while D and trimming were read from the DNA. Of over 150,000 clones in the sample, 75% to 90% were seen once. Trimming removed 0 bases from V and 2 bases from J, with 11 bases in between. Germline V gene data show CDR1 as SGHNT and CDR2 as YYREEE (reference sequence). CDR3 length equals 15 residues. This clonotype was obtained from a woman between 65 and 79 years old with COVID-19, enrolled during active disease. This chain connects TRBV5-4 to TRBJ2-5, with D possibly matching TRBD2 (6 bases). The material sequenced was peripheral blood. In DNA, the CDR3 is TGTGCCAGCAGCTTGGGAGCGGGTCGGCAAGAGACCCAGTACTTC. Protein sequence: CASSLGAGRQETQYF.